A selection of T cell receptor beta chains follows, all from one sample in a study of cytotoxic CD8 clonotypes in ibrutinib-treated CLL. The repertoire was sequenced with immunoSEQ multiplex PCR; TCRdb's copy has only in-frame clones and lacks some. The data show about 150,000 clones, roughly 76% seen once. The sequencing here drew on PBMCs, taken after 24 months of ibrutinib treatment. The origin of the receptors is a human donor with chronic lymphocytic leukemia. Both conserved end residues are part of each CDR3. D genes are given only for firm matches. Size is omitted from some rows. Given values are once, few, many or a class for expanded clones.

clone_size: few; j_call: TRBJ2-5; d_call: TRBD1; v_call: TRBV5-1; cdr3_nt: TGCGCCAGCAGCCCGGGACAGGGGGAGACCCAGTACTTC; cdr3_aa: CASSPGQGETQYF
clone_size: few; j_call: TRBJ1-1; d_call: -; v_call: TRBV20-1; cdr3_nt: TGCAGTGCCGAACAGACACTGGGGGCTTTCTTT; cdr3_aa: CSAEQTLGAFF
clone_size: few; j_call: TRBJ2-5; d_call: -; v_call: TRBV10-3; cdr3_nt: TGTGCCATCAGTGAGGCCCTGGAGACCCAGTACTTC; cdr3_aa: CAISEALETQYF
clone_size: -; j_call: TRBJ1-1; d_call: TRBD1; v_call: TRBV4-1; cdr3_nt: TGCGCCAGCAGCCAAGCGGACAGGGGCACTGAAGCTTTCTTT; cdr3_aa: CASSQADRGTEAFF
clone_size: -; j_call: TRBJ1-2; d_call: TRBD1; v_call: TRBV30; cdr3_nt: TGTGCCTGGAGTGTGGGAACAGGGGTAGGCTACACCTTC; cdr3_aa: CAWSVGTGVGYTF
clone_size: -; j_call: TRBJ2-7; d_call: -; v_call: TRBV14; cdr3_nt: TGTGCCAGCAGCCCAAACATGGGGGAGCAGTACTTC; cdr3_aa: CASSPNMGEQYF
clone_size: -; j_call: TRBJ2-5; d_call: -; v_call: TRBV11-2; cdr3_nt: TGTGCCAGCAGCTTAGGGGCCAACGACGCCCAGTACTTC; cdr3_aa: CASSLGANDAQYF
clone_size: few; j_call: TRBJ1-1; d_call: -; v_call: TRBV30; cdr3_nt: TGTGCCTGGAGTGGGGGGTACACTGAAGCTTTCTTT; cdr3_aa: CAWSGGYTEAFF
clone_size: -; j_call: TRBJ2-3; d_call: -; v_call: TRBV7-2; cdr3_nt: TGTGCCAGCAGCTTAGCCTGGGGCAGCACAGATACGCAGTATTTT; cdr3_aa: CASSLAWGSTDTQYF
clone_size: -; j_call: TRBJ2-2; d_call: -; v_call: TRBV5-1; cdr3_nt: TGCGCCAGCAGCCCCCTGGGCACCGGGGAGCTGTTTTTT; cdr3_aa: CASSPLGTGELFF
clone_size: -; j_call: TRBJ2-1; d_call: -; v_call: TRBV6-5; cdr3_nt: TGTGCCAGCAGTTATGGGCGTGAGCAGTTCTTC; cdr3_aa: CASSYGREQFF
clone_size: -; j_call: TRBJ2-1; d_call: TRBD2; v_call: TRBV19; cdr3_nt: TGTGCCAGTAGTATGGAGCGGGACGGGAATGAGCAGTTCTTC; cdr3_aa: CASSMERDGNEQFF
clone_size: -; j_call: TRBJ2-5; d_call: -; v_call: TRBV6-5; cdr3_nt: TGTGCCAGCAGCAAGACAGGGAGGGAGACCCAGTACTTC; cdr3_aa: CASSKTGRETQYF
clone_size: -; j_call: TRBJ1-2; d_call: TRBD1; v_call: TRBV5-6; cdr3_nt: TGTGCCAGCAGCTGGGACAGGGGGACAGGCGGCTACACCTTC; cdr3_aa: CASSWDRGTGGYTF
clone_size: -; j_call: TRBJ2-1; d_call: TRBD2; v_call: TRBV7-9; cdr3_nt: TGTGCCAGCAGCCCCGGCTTCGCGGGGAGGGCCGGGAATGAGCAGTTCTTC; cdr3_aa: CASSPGFAGRAGNEQFF
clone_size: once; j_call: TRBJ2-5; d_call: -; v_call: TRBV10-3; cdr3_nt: TGTGCCATCGGGCTGGGACAAGAGACCCAGTACTTC; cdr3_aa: CAIGLGQETQYF
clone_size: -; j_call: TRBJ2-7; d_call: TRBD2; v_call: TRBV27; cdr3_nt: TGTGCCAGCAGTCCCTCGGGACTAGCGGGAGGGGGCGAGCAGTACTTC; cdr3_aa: CASSPSGLAGGGEQYF
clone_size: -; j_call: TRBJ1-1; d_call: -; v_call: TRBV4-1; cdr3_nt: TGCGCCAGCAGCCAACCGGACAGAAACACTGAAGCTTTCTTT; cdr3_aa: CASSQPDRNTEAFF
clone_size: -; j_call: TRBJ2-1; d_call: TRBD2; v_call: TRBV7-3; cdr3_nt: TGTGCCAGCAGCTTGGGAGGGCAGGGCAATGAGCAGTTCTTC; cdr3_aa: CASSLGGQGNEQFF
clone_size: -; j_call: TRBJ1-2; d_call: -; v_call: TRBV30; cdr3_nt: TGTGCCTGGAGTGTTAAGTCGGGATCCGGCTACACCTTC; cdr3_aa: CAWSVKSGSGYTF
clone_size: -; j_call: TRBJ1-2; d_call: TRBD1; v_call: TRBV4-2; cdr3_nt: TGTGCCAGCAGCCAAGAGTTTCGACAGGGGGGACATGGCTACACCTTC; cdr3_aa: CASSQEFRQGGHGYTF
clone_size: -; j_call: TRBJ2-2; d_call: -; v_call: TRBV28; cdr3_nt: TGTGCCAGCAGTTTTTGGGCAGCGAACACCGGGGAGCTGTTTTTT; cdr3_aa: CASSFWAANTGELFF
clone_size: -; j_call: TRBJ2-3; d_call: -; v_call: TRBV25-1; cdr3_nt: TGTGCCAGCGGACCAGGGGTTTCAGATACGCAGTATTTT; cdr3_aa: CASGPGVSDTQYF
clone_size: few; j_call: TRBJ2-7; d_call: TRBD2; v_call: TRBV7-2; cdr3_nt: TGTGCCAGCAGCTTAGCTAGCGGGAGGGGCGAGCAGTACTTC; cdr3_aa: CASSLASGRGEQYF
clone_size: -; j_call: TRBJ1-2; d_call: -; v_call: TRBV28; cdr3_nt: TGTGCCACCAAAGGGGGGCCCCACTATGGCTACACCTTC; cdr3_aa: CATKGGPHYGYTF
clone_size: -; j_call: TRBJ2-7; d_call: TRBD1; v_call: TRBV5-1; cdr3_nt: TGCGCCAGCAGCCGGGGGCGGGACAGGGGTCCTTACTACGAGCAGTACTTC; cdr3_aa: CASSRGRDRGPYYEQYF
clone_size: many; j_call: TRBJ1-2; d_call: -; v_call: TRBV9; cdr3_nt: TGTGCCAGCAGCGAAGCCCACAATGGCTACACCTTC; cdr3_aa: CASSEAHNGYTF
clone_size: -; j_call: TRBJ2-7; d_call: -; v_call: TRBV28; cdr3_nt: TGTGCCAGCAGTCCCTCCGGGCAGGGATACTGGAGCTCCTACGAGCAGTACTTC; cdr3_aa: CASSPSGQGYWSSYEQYF
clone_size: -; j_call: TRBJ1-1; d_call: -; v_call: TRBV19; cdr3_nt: TGTGCCAGTAGTCCCCGAGAGGGCCTGAACACTGAAGCTTTCTTT; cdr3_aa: CASSPREGLNTEAFF
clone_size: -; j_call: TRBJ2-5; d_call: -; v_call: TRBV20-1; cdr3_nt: TGCAGCCTGGGGGCTATAGATGGGTACTTC; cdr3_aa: CSLGAIDGYF
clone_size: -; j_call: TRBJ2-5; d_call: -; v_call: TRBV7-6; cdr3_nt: TGTGCCAGCAGCTTAGTGGGGCTAGTTGGCGAGACCCAGTACTTC; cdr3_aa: CASSLVGLVGETQYF
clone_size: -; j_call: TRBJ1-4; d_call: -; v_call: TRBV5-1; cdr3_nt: TGCGCCAGCAGCTTGGGAGGGGAGGGAAAACTGTTTTTT; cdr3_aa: CASSLGGEGKLFF
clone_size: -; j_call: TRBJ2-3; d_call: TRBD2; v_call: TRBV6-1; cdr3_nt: TGTGCCAGCAGTGAAGCGGCAGGGCGGGGGGCAGATACGCAGTATTTT; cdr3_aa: CASSEAAGRGADTQYF
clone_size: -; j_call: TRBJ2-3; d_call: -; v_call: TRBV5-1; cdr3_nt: TGCGCCAGCAGCTTGGGGACAACCCAGGGTACGCAGTATTTT; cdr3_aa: CASSLGTTQGTQYF
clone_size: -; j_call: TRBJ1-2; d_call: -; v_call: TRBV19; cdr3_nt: TGTGCCAGTAGTATTTGGGGCAGTTTCTATGGCTACACCTTC; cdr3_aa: CASSIWGSFYGYTF
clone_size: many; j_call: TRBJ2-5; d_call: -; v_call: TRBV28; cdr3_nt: TGTGCCAGCGGCTCAGATCCCCAGTACTTC; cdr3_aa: CASGSDPQYF
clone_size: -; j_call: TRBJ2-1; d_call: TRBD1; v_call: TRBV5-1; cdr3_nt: TGCGCCAGCAAGGACAGGGTCCACAATGAGCAGTTCTTC; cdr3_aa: CASKDRVHNEQFF
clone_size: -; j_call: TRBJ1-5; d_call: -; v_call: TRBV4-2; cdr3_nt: TGTGCCAGCAGCCAAGAGGTTTGGGGGGCCCAGCATTTT; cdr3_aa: CASSQEVWGAQHF
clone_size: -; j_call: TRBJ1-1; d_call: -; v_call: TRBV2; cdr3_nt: TGTGCCAGCACCGAAGGGGCCCTCCGGGCTGAAGCTTTCTTT; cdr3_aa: CASTEGALRAEAFF
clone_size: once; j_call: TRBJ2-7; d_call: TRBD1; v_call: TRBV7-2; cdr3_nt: TGTGCCAGCACCCCGGACAGGGTAAACTACGAGCAGTACTTC; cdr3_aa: CASTPDRVNYEQYF
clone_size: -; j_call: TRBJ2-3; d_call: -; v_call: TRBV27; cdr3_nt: TGTGCCAGCAGTCCCCACACAGATACGCAGTATTTT; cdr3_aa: CASSPHTDTQYF
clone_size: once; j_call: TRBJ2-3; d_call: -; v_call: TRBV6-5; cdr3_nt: TGTGCCAGCGGTCGGGCAGATACGCAGTATTTT; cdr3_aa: CASGRADTQYF
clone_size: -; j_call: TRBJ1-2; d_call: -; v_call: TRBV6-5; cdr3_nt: TGTGCCAGCAGTCCGGGACCGTTCTATGGCTACACCTTC; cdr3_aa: CASSPGPFYGYTF
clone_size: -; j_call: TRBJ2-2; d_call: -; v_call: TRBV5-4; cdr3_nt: TGTGCCAGCAGCTTGAGGACTCGCAACACCGGGGAGCTGTTTTTT; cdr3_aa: CASSLRTRNTGELFF
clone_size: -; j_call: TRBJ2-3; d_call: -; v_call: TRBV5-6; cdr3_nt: TGTGCCAGCAGCTTGCTCGCGGGGAGCCTCCCCCACACAGATACGCAGTATTTT; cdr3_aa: CASSLLAGSLPHTDTQYF
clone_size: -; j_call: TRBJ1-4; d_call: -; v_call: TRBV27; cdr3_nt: TGTGCCAGCAGTACACGAGGTCCGGGTGAAAAACTGTTTTTT; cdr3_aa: CASSTRGPGEKLFF
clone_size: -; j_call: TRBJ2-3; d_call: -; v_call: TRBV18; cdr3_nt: TGTGCCAGCTCACCACCGGGGCCCACAGATACGCAGTATTTT; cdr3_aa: CASSPPGPTDTQYF
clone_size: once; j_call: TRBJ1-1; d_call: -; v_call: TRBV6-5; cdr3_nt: TGTGCCAGCAGTTACTCGATTTTGGGGGATACTGAAGCTTTCTTT; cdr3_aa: CASSYSILGDTEAFF
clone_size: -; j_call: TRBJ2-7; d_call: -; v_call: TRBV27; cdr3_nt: TGTGCCAGCAGTTGGGGGGACTCCTACGAGCAGTACTTC; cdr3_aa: CASSWGDSYEQYF
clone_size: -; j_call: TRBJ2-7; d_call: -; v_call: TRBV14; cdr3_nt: TGTGCCAGCAGCCAAGTGATGGACCCCCGGGATGGCGAGCAGTACTTC; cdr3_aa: CASSQVMDPRDGEQYF
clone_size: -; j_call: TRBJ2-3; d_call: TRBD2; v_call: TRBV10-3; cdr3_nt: TGTGCCATCAATAGCGGGACCGCAAGCACAGATACGCAGTATTTT; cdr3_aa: CAINSGTASTDTQYF
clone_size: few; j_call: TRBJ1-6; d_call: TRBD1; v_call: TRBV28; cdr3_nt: TGTGCCAGCAGTTCCCCCCCACAGGGGACTTCACCCCTCCACTTT; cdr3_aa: CASSSPPQGTSPLHF
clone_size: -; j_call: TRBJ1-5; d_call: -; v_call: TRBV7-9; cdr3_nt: TGTGCCAGCAGCGGGGGGGACTATAGCAATCAGCCCCAGCATTTT; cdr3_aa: CASSGGDYSNQPQHF